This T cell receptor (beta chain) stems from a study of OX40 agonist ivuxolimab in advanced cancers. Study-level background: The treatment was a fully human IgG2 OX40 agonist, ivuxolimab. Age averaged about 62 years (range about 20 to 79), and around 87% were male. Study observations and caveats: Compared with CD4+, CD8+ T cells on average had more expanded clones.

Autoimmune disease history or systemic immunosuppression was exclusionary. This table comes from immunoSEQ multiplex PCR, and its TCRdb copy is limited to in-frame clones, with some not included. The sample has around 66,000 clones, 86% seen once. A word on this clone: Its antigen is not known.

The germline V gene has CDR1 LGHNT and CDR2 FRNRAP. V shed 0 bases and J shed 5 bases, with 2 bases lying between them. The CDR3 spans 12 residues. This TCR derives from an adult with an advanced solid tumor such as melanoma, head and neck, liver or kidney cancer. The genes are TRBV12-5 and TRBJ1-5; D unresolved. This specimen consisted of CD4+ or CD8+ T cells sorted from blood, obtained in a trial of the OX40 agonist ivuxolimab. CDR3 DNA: TGTGCTAGTGGTTTGGTAGATCAGCCCCAGCATTTT. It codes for CASGLVDQPQHF. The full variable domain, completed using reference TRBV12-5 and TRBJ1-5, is DARVTQTPRHKVTEMGQEVTMRCQPILGHNTVFWYRQTMMQGLELLAYFRNRAPLDDSGMPKDRFSAEMPDATLATLKIQPSEPRDSAVYFCASGLVDQPQHFGDGTRLSIL.